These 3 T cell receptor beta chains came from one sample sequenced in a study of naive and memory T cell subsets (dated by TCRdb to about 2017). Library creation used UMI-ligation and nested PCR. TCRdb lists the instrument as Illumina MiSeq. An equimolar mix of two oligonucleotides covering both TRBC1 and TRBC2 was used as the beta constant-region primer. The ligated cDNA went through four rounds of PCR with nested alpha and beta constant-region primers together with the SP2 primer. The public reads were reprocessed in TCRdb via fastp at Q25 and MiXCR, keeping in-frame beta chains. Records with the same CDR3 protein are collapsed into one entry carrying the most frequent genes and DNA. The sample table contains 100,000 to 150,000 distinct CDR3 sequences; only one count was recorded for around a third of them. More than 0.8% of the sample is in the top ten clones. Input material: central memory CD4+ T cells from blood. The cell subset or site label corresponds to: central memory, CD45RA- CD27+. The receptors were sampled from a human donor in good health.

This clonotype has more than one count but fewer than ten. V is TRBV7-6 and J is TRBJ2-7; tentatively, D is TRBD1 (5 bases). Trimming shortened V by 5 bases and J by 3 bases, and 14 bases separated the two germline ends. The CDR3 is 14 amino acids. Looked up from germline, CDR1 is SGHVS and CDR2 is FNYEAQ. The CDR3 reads CASSEIGQGYEQYF. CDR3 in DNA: TGTGCCAGCAGCGAAATCGGACAAGGCTACGAGCAGTACTTC. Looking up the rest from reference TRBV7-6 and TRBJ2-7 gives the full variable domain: GAGVSQSPRYKVTKRGQDVALRCDPISGHVSLYWYRQALGQGPEFLTYFNYEAQQDKSGLPNDRFSAERPEGSISTLTIQRTEQRDSAMYRCASSEIGQGYEQYFGPGTRLTVT.

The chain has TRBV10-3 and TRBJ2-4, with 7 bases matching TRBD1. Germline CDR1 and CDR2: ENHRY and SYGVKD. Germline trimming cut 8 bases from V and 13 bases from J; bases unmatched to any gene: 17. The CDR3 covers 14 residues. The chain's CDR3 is CAISESTGERQQYF. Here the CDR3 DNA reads TGTGCCATCTCAGAAAGCACAGGGGAAAGACAACAGTACTTC.

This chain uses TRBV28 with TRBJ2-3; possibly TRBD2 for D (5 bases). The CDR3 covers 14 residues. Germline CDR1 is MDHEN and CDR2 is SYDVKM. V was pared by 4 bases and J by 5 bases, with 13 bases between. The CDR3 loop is CASSSEGHGDTQYF. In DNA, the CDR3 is TGTGCCAGCAGTTCAGAGGGCCATGGAGATACGCAGTATTTT.